The clone carrying this T cell receptor (beta chain) was detected only a few times. CDR3 length: 16 residues. Trimming took off 1 base at V and 0 bases at J, with 7 bases between the two ends. Germline V gene data show CDR1 as MGHRA and CDR2 as YSYEKL. This specimen belongs to a study of molecular identifiers for immune sequencing clone quantification. TCRdb used MiXCR to reprocess the PCR reads, holding one entry per CDR3 protein. The sample shows over 65,000 distinct CDR3 sequences, nearly 25% of them seen only once. The sequenced sample consisted of naive CD8+ T cells from blood, with Jurkat cell RNA spiked in. Subset meaning: FACS-sorted CD8+CD4-CCR7+CD45RA+ naive T cells. This TCR was sampled from a human donor in good health. Some libraries in this study had Jurkat cell RNA spiked in. The chain links TRBV4-1 to TRBJ1-6; unclear D gene. For the CDR3, the DNA is TGCGCCAGCAGCCAAGTCCCAGCCTCCTATAATTCACCCCTCCACTTT. As protein: CASSQVPASYNSPLHF.